These 28 T cell receptor beta chains were sequenced from one sample in a study of PD-L1 blockade in urothelial cancer (dated by TCRdb to the late 2010s). The sample's time point label, in plain terms: peripheral blood 6 weeks after treatment start. The method behind the library was the immunoSEQ multiplex PCR assay. This is the immuneACCESS table as TCRdb keeps it, with only in-frame sequences that have V and J called. A part of the clones is gone; compared with another copy, unresolved V genes explain less than half, and the rest is unexplained. The sample data list more than 60,000 clones, and 88% of these were observed just once. The top ten constitute about 11% of the sample. The material was PBMCs, obtained around atezolizumab (anti-PD-L1) treatment. These receptors originate from a man between 60 and 75 years old with urothelial cancer.

This chain connects TRBV9 to TRBJ2-7; D might be TRBD2 (6 bases). The CDR3 has 14 amino acids. Germline loops: CDR1 SGDLS, CDR2 YYNGEE. Trimming shortened V by 2 bases and J by 1 base, and 10 bases separated the two germline ends. The DNA of the CDR3 is TGTGCCAGCAGCGTGTACGGGAGTTCCTACGAGCAGTACTTC. Its translation: CASSVYGSSYEQYF.

The rearrangement uses TRBV19 and TRBJ1-5, with a possible D match to TRBD1 (6 bases). Per germline, CDR1 LNHDA and CDR2 SQIVND (reference sequence). Trimming cost V 6 bases and J 1 base, with 10 bases left between them. CDR3 length: 14 residues. The CDR3 reads CASRRTVSNQPQHF. Written as DNA, the CDR3 is TGTGCCAGTAGACGGACAGTGAGCAATCAGCCCCAGCATTTT.

J is TRBJ2-1 and V is TRBV19; TRBD2 matches 13 bases. Germline V gives CDR1 LNHDA, CDR2 SQIVND (reference sequence). The CDR3 totals 16 residues. With 6 bases clipped from V and 5 bases from J, the junction kept 7 bases outside the gene matches. This CDR3 reads CASSISLAGGDNEQFF. CDR3 coding DNA: TGTGCCAGTAGCATTTCACTAGCGGGGGGGGACAATGAGCAGTTCTTC.

The CDR3 is CASSSRETEAFF. CDR3 sequence (DNA): TGTGCCAGCAGTTCCAGGGAAACTGAAGCTTTCTTT. The chain carries TRBV28 and TRBJ1-1; D is possibly TRBD1 (5 bases). Trimming pared 4 bases from V and 5 bases from J, leaving 8 bases between. Germline V gene data show CDR1 as MDHEN and CDR2 as SYDVKM. The CDR3 is 12 amino acids.

The chain combines TRBV7-9 with TRBJ2-4; the match to TRBD1 covers 11 bases. Germline V gene data show CDR1 as SEHNR and CDR2 as FQNEAQ (reference sequence). This CDR3 is 15 amino acids long. Trimming took 2 bases from V and 7 from J; bases not matched to a gene: 4. DNA for the CDR3: TGTGCCAGCAGCTTACCGGGACAGGGGGAGAACATTCAGTACTTC. Residues: CASSLPGQGENIQYF.

The gene calls are TRBV10-3 and TRBJ2-3; D perhaps matches TRBD2 (6 bases). V was pared by 0 bases and J by 2 bases, with 15 bases between. Germline CDR1 reads ENHRY; CDR2 reads SYGVKD. The CDR3 has 17 residues. The CDR3 nucleotides read TGTGCCATCAGTGAGTCCGGGTCCAGCGGGTACACAGATACGCAGTATTTT. This sequence encodes CAISESGSSGYTDTQYF.

The chain recombines TRBV18 with TRBJ1-1; a possible D gene is TRBD1 (5 bases). This CDR3 is built from 17 residues. CDR1 is KGHSH, CDR2 LQKENI, per germline. V shed 0 bases and J shed 0 bases, with 14 bases lying between them. CDR3 region: CASSPPLGGVMNTEAFF. The CDR3 DNA reads TGTGCCAGCTCACCACCATTAGGAGGGGTCATGAACACTGAAGCTTTCTTT. The whole variable domain, remainder taken from reference TRBV18 and TRBJ1-1, is NAGVMQNPRHLVRRRGQEARLRCSPMKGHSHVYWYRQLPEEGLKFMVYLQKENIIDESGMPKERFSAEFPKEGPSILRIQQVVRGDSAAYFCASSPPLGGVMNTEAFFGQGTRLTVV.

V gene TRBV19 combines with J gene TRBJ2-2; no reliable D call. The CDR3 is 14 residues long. CDR1 and CDR2 from the germline V gene are LNHDA and SQIVND (reference sequence). V was cut by 5 bases and J by 4 bases, with 11 bases left in between. As DNA, the CDR3 is TGTGCCAGTAGTCCTGTCGCGATCACCGGGGAGCTGTTTTTT. Translation: CASSPVAITGELFF.

The CDR3 sequence: CASSIRDRDAYGYTF. The CDR3 DNA is TGTGCCAGTAGTATCCGGGACAGGGATGCCTATGGCTACACCTTC. V usage is TRBV19 and J usage is TRBJ1-2; 9 bases map to TRBD1. The germline gives CDR1 LNHDA, CDR2 SQIVND (reference sequence). With 3 bases clipped from V and 4 bases from J, the junction kept 6 bases outside the gene matches. CDR3 size: 15 residues.

As DNA, the CDR3 is TGCGCCAGCACCCTCCTCCCCTGGCCAGGGTCGAGCTCTGGAAACACCATATATTTT. As protein: CASTLLPWPGSSSGNTIYF. This sequence joins TRBV4-1 and TRBJ1-3; a possible D gene is TRBD1 (5 bases). The germline V gene encodes CDR1 MGHRA and CDR2 YSYEKL. CDR3 length: 19 amino acids. Trimming shortened V by 7 bases and J by 0 bases, and 25 bases separated the two germline ends.

The chain is built from TRBV19 and TRBJ1-4; TRBD1 matches 8 bases. Per germline, CDR1 LNHDA and CDR2 SQIVND (reference sequence). The CDR3 extends over 13 amino acids. V trimming: 6 bases; J trimming: 8 bases; junction bases outside the gene matches: 5. The CDR3 DNA reads TGTGCCAGTAGCCCCGACAGGGGCGAAAAACTGTTTTTT. It encodes CASSPDRGEKLFF.

The J gene is TRBJ1-5, the V gene TRBV6-6, with D tentatively TRBD1 (6 bases). Germline-derived CDR1 and CDR2 are MNHNY and SVGAGI (reference sequence). The CDR3 has 14 amino acids. Trimming removed 5 bases at V and 4 bases at J, with 12 bases between. Written as DNA, the CDR3 is TGTGCCAGCAGTACCGGACAGTTAAATCAGCCCCAGCATTTT. Encoded protein: CASSTGQLNQPQHF.

This sequence joins TRBV25-1 and TRBJ2-3; possible D gene TRBD1, 6 bases. The V end was cut by 3 bases, the J end by 6 bases, with 10 bases between. This CDR3 has 13 residues. The germline V gene has CDR1 MGHDK and CDR2 SYGVNS. CDR3 in DNA: TGTGCCAGCAGTGAGTACAGGGTTGATACGCAGTATTTT. Translation gives CASSEYRVDTQYF.

The chain links TRBV4-2 to TRBJ2-1; D is uncertain. Trimming took off 1 base at V and 5 bases at J, with 15 bases between the two ends. The CDR3 has 16 amino acids. From germline, CDR1 is LGHNA and CDR2 YNFKEQ. The CDR3 region has the DNA TGTGCCAGCAGCCAAGTTGACAAAGGCCTCAACAATGAGCAGTTCTTC. Amino acids: CASSQVDKGLNNEQFF.

This clone was found a few times. The rearrangement uses TRBV5-1 and TRBJ1-4, with D hard to call. Trimming pared 4 bases from V and 5 bases from J, leaving 12 bases between. The V gene's germline CDR1 is SGHRS and CDR2 YFSETQ. This CDR3 is built from 14 residues. CDR3 sequence (DNA): TGCGCCAGCAGCCCGCAAAACAAAAATGAAAAACTGTTTTTT. Protein sequence: CASSPQNKNEKLFF.

The chain combines TRBV30 with TRBJ2-7; 7 bases fit TRBD2. The CDR3 length is 16 residues. V lost 2 bases, J lost 4 bases, and 14 bases stayed unmatched. Germline V gene data show CDR1 as GTSNPN and CDR2 as SVGIG (reference sequence). The DNA of the CDR3 is TGTGCCTGGAGTTGGGGTATACGCGGGAGCGGGTACGAGCAGTACTTC. This gives the protein CAWSWGIRGSGYEQYF.

The J gene is TRBJ2-7, the V gene TRBV29-1; possibly TRBD1 for D (6 bases). The CDR3 length is 13 residues. Trimming shortened V by 2 bases and J by 2 bases, and 10 bases separated the two germline ends. The germline V gene has CDR1 SQVTM and CDR2 ANQGSEA. The CDR3 DNA is TGCAGCGTTGAAACGAACAGGGCCTACGAGCAGTACTTC. Amino acids: CSVETNRAYEQYF.

The rearrangement links TRBV5-1 to TRBJ1-6; possibly TRBD1 for D (6 bases). CDR3 length: 14 residues. The germline CDR1 and CDR2 sequences are SGHRS and YFSETQ. The V gene lost 5 bases and the J gene lost 7 bases, with 13 bases spanning the gap. The DNA of the CDR3 is TGCGCCAGCAGGCAGGGGCAGGGGAATTCACCCCTCCACTTT. It codes for CASRQGQGNSPLHF.

This chain connects TRBV9 to TRBJ1-1; D is perhaps TRBD1 (6 bases). V lost 0 bases and J lost 3, with 15 bases in between. The CDR3 is made up of 16 amino acids. Germline V gene data show CDR1 as SGDLS and CDR2 as YYNGEE. The CDR3 sequence: CASSVGGRLAHTEAFF. As DNA, the CDR3 is TGTGCCAGCAGCGTAGGGGGGCGTTTGGCGCACACTGAAGCTTTCTTT.

The rearrangement links TRBV7-9 to TRBJ2-7, with TRBD1 identical over 8 bases. The CDR3 is 13 amino acids. V shed 8 bases and J 3 bases; nucleotides not matched to a gene: 6. Germline V gene sequence: CDR1 SEHNR, CDR2 FQNEAQ (reference sequence). The CDR3 DNA reads TGTGCCAGCGGCCGGGACAGGAGCTACGAGCAGTACTTC. Protein: CASGRDRSYEQYF.

The chain employs TRBV7-9 and TRBJ2-5; 11 bases align to TRBD1. V lost 5 bases to trimming and J lost 5 bases; unmatched junction nucleotides: 7. The CDR3 sequence is 15 residues long. Per germline, CDR1 SEHNR and CDR2 FQNEAQ (reference sequence). Written as DNA, the CDR3 is TGTGCCAGCAGCCTCAGGACAGGGGGCAGGGAGACCCAGTACTTC. Its translation: CASSLRTGGRETQYF.

V is TRBV7-9 and J is TRBJ2-2, with unresolved D. Trimming stripped 0 bases from V and 7 bases from J, with 9 bases between. The CDR3 sequence is 14 residues long. Germline V gives CDR1 SEHNR, CDR2 FQNEAQ (reference sequence). CDR3 bases: TGTGCCAGCAGCTTAGCGGGCGTCAGCGGGGAGCTGTTTTTT. It encodes CASSLAGVSGELFF. Full variable domain (outside the CDR3, taken from reference TRBV7-9 and TRBJ2-2): DTGVSQNPRHKITKRGQNVTFRCDPISEHNRLYWYRQTLGQGPEFLTYFQNEAQLEKSRLLSDRFSAERPKGSFSTLEIQRTEQGDSAMYLCASSLAGVSGELFFGEGSRLTVL.

The chain employs TRBV6-1 and TRBJ1-2, with 8 nucleotides matching TRBD1. Trimming removed 4 bases from V and 6 bases from J; junction bases left unmatched: 10. The CDR3 has 15 residues. In germline, CDR1 is MNHNS, CDR2 SASEGT. The CDR3 DNA sequence: TGTGCCAGCAGTGCTATCCAGGGGGCGTCTAATGGCTACACCTTC. This encodes CASSAIQGASNGYTF.

CDR3 DNA: TGCGCCAGCAGCTTCGGACAGCAAGAGACCCAGTACTTC. It is translated as CASSFGQQETQYF. The rearrangement uses TRBV5-1 and TRBJ2-5, with D perhaps matching TRBD1 (6 bases). Germline CDR1 SGHRS, CDR2 YFSETQ. V lost 2 bases, J lost 2 bases, and 7 bases lay in between. The length of the CDR3 is 13 residues.

This rearrangement joins TRBV28 to TRBJ2-2; D might be TRBD2 (6 bases). The germline V and J ends were trimmed by 6 bases and 4 bases, with 15 bases remaining between them. The CDR3 consists of 15 residues. Germline assignment: CDR1 MDHEN and CDR2 SYDVKM. CDR3 sequence: CASSPPGLITGELFF. DNA of the CDR3: TGTGCCAGCAGCCCCCCGGGACTCATCACCGGGGAGCTGTTTTTT.

The gene calls are TRBV6-1 and TRBJ1-1; D is undetermined. CDR1 and CDR2 from the germline V gene are MNHNS and SASEGT. Trimming left V 5 bases short and J 0 bases short, with 10 bases between. The CDR3 extends over 14 amino acids. The chain's CDR3 is CASSRGLMNTEAFF. CDR3 DNA sequence: TGTGCCAGCAGTAGAGGTTTGATGAACACTGAAGCTTTCTTT.

The chain joins TRBV7-9 to TRBJ1-1; D unclear. The V end was cut by 5 bases, the J end by 0 bases, with 4 bases between. The CDR3 totals 12 residues. CDR1 and CDR2 from the germline V gene are SEHNR and FQNEAQ (reference sequence). As DNA, the CDR3 is TGTGCCAGCAGCCTATTGAACACTGAAGCTTTCTTT. Translated: CASSLLNTEAFF. The full variable domain, completed using reference TRBV7-9 and TRBJ1-1, is DTGVSQNPRHKITKRGQNVTFRCDPISEHNRLYWYRQTLGQGPEFLTYFQNEAQLEKSRLLSDRFSAERPKGSFSTLEIQRTEQGDSAMYLCASSLLNTEAFFGQGTRLTVV.

The chain couples TRBV10-1 to TRBJ2-1; D possibly corresponds to TRBD2 (5 bases). The ends were cut back, 3 bases at V and 7 bases at J, with 19 bases in the middle. Germline V gives CDR1 WNHNN, CDR2 SYGVQD (reference sequence). The CDR3 has 16 amino acids. The CDR3 DNA reads TGCGCCAGCAGTGAAGGCGGACCGCGGGCGCGGAATGAGCAGTTCTTC. Amino acid sequence: CASSEGGPRARNEQFF.